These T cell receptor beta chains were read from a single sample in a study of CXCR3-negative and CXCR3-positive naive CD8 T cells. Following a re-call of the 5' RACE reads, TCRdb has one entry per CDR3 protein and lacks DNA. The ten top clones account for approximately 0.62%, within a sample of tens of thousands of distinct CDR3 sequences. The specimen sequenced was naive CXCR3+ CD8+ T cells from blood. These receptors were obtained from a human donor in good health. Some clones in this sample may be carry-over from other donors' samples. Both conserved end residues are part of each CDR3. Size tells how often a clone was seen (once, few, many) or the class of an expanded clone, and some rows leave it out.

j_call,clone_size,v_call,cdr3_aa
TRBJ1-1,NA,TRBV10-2,CASSEPPLSGPEAFF
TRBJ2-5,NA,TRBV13,CASASEGGETQYF
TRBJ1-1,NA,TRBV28,CASSLDREDTEAFF
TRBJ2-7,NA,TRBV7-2,CASSPSGRPYEQYF
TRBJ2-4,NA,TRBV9,CASTKTGLEGNIQYF
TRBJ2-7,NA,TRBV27,CASSFTGRSEQYF
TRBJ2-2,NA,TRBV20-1,CSVLPGQGFGELFF
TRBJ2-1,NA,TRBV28,CASSFGSGLDNEQFF
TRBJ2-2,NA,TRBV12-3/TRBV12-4,CASSPRLPGGGELFF
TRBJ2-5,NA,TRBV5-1,CASIQQETQYF
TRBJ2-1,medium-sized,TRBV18,CASSPPGVRPENEQFF
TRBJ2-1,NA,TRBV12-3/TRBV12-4,CASSSETGVRPYNEQFF
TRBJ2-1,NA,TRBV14,CASSQDTGTSLSYNEQFF
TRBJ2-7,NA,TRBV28,CASSLFGSGEQYF
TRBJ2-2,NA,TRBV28,CASSPGIVGELFF
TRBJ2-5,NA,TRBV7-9,CASSSGQVNQETQYF
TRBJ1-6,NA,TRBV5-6,CASHHDRIHNSPLHF
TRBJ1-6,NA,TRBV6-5,CASSYSWGTPLHF
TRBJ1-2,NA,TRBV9,CASSGNYGYTF
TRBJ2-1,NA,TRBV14,CASSQSQSSYNEQFF
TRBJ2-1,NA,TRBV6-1,CASSGGISNEQFF
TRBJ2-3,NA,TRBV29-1,CSVSGTSGPSSTDTQYF
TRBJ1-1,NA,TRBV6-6,CASSQKTDDTEAFF
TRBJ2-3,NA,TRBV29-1,CSVASERTDTQYF
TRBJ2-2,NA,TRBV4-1,CASSQVLRTGELFF
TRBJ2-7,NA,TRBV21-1,CASTGEFSSYEQYF
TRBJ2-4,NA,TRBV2,CASKHAGAEAKNIQYF
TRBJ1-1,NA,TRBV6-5,CASSYLVPENTEAFF
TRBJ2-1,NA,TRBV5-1,CASGKGGYNEQFF
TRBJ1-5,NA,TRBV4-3,CASSQDVENQPQHF
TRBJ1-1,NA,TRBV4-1,CASSQTNRGLTEAFF
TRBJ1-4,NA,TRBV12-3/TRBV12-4,CASTMGATNEKLFF
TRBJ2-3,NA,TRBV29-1,CRIRLAQKCTDTQYF
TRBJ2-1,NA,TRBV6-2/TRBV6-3,CASSRTGDSYNEQFF
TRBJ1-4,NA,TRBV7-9,CASSFTGLSEKLFF
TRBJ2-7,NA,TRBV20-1,CSAPGPYEQYF
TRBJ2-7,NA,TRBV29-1,CSALTGGRYEQYF
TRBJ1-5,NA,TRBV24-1,CATSEDSPNQPQHF
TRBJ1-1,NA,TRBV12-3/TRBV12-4,CASSLTDNWTEAFF
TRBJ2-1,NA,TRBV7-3,CASSLTGPGDNEQFF
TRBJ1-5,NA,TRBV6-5,CASSYSTGQPQHF
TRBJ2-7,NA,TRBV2,CAIRDISYEQYF
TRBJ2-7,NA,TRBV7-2,CASSPRRDAYEQYF
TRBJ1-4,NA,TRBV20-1,CSARGQGYGEKLFF
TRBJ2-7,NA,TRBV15,CATSPGGEDEQYF
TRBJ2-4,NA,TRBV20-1,CSARPTLGQGQKRRYIQYF
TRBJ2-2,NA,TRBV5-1,CASSLEGLGELFF
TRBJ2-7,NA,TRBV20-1,CSARPNRDSSYEQYF
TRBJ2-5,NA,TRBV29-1,CSGKTGRQETQYF
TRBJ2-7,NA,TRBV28,CASSWTGESGEQYF
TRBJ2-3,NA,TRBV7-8,CASSRGLAGDQDTQYF
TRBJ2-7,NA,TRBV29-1,CSVVTGVTHEQYF
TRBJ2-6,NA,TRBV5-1,CASSLDSGANVLTF
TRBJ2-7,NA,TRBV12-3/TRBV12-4,CASSGDRGHYEQYF
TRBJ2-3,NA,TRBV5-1,CASSPPSGNSDTQYF
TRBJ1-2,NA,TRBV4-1,CASSQDAGALNYGYTF
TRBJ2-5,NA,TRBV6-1,CASSPRGETQYF
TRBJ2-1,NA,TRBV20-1,CSAHWRTSGRASYNEQFF